The 3 T cell receptor beta chains below were found in one sample sequenced in a study of T cells in Graves' hyperthyroidism and ophthalmopathy (dated by TCRdb to between 2017 and 2020). Receptor amplification or capture employed multiplex PCR. TCRdb names Illumina HiSeq 2000 as the instrument used. Amplification of TCR beta CDR3 regions was carried out from RNA transcripts. A first-round RT-PCR of the TCR CDR3 used the HTBI primer set with the Qiagen OneStep RT-PCR kit. The public reads were reanalyzed by TCRdb: fastp trimming at Q25, MiXCR alignment, in-frame beta chains only. Rows are combined by CDR3 protein, so each entry shows the most common genes and DNA. The sample data list about 660,000 distinct CDR3 sequences, and 40% to 55% of these were observed just once. The leading ten clones occupy 7% to 7.5% of the sample. The specimen was peripheral blood or thyroid tissue (not recorded which). The source of these receptors is an adult man with Graves' disease, either hyperthyroidism or ophthalmopathy (not recorded which).

In the case of this clonotype: Since the CDR3 does not end with the conserved phenylalanine or tryptophan, this likely comes from a read error. The DNA is left out, because the CDR3 cannot be placed on it with certainty; the CDR3 is given as TCRdb lists it. The rearrangement links TRBV7-8 to TRBJ2-2; the table's D gene call, TRBD1, was not cross checked with the DNA. The CDR3 length equals 8 residues, ends included. Germline values: CDR1 SGHVS, CDR2 FQNEAQ. The CDR3 region is CASSMTGG.

This clonotype was found a few times. The rearrangement joins TRBV9 to TRBJ1-2, with 12 positions matching TRBD1. J was trimmed by 5 bases and V by 4 bases; bases with no gene match: 6. Germline CDR1 and CDR2: SGDLS and YYNGEE. The CDR3 runs to 15 residues. The DNA for the CDR3 is TGTGCCAGCAGCTTTGGGACAGGGGGCTCTTATGGCTACACCTTC. Translated, it gives CASSFGTGGSYGYTF.

On this clonotype: This clone may be a read error of a much larger clone one base away. The rearrangement uses TRBV9 and TRBJ2-7; tentatively, D is TRBD2 (7 bases). The CDR3 is 15 residues long. The germline V gene has CDR1 SGDLS and CDR2 YYNGEE. The V end was cut by 4 bases, the J end by 5 bases, with 19 bases between. The DNA for the CDR3 is TGTGCCAGCAGCTCAGGCGGGGGCGCGGGCGACGAGCAGTACTTC. Translation gives CASSSGGGAGDEQYF.